This TCR beta chain emerged from a study of shared clonotypes between healthy human individuals. The CDR3 length is 15 residues. Germline V gives CDR1 SGHAT, CDR2 FQNNGV. V was pared by 0 bases and J by 6 bases, with 12 bases between. TCRdb's copy holds only in-frame clones and misses some; the assay was immunoSEQ multiplex PCR. The repertoire holds hundreds of thousands of clones, with 92% as singletons. Naive CD8 cells were CD45RO-negative, positively selected for CCR7, excluding terminally differentiated effector memory CD45RA+ cells. The chain combines TRBV11-2 with TRBJ1-5; D gene ambiguous. The TCR originated in a man aged 30 to 45 in good health. The sequencing input was naive CD8+ T cells sorted from blood. The CDR3 sequence is CASSLDRRARQPQHF. CDR3 coding DNA: TGTGCCAGCAGCTTAGATCGAAGGGCGCGTCAGCCCCAGCATTTT.